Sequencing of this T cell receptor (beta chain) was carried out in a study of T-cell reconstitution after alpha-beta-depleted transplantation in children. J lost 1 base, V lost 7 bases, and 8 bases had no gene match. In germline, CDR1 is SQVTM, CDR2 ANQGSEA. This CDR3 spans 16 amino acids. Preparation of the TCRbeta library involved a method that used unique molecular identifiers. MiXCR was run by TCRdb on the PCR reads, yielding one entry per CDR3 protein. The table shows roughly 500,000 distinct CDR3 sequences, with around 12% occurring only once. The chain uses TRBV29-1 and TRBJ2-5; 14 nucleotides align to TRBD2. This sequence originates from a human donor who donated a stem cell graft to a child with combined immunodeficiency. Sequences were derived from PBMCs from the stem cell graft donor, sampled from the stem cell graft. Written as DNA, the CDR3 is TGCAGCGCCGGAAAGGGACTAGCGGGGGCCCAAGAGACCCAGTACTTC. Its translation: CSAGKGLAGAQETQYF.